Shown below are 22 T cell receptor beta chains from a single sample sequenced in a study of T cell responses to AZD1222 COVID-19 vaccine. Profiling relied on immunoSEQ multiplex PCR, and the TCRdb table lists in-frame clones only, not all of them. The repertoire holds some 200,000 clones, with 91% as singletons. The specimen comprised peripheral blood, sampled 28 days after the second AZD1222 dose. These receptors originate from an adult who received the AZD1222 COVID-19 vaccine.

This chain uses TRBV24-1 with TRBJ2-2; 8 bases fit TRBD1. V dropped 3 bases and J dropped 9; count of bases not matched to a gene: 8. Germline loops: CDR1 KGHDR, CDR2 SFDVKD. This CDR3 has 15 residues. The CDR3 here is CATSDPQGAGRELFF. DNA for the CDR3: TGTGCCACCAGTGATCCGCAGGGGGCTGGCAGGGAGCTGTTTTTT.

The chain recombines TRBV5-1 with TRBJ1-2; TRBD1 aligns across 7 bases. The CDR3 spans 15 residues. Germline CDR1 SGHRS, CDR2 YFSETQ. J was trimmed by 1 base and V by 4 bases; bases with no gene match: 7. Here the CDR3 DNA reads TGCGCCAGCAGCCCGACAGGGACCTATAACTATGGCTACACCTTC. Translated: CASSPTGTYNYGYTF.

V gene TRBV7-3 combines with J gene TRBJ2-3; D is possibly TRBD2 (6 bases). The CDR3 contains 15 residues. V dropped 5 bases and J dropped 0 bases, with 12 bases sitting between them. Germline assignment: CDR1 SGHTA and CDR2 FQGTGA. DNA of the CDR3: TGTGCCAGCAGCCGGGCCGGGGGAAGCACAGATACGCAGTATTTT. Its protein is CASSRAGGSTDTQYF. The whole variable domain, filled in from reference TRBV7-3 and TRBJ2-3, reads GAGVSQTPSNKVTEKGKYVELRCDPISGHTALYWYRQSLGQGPEFLIYFQGTGAADDSGLPNDRFFAVRPEGSVSTLKIQRTERGDSAVYLCASSRAGGSTDTQYFGPGTRLTVL.

The rearrangement links TRBV11-3 to TRBJ1-3; 8 bases map to TRBD1. J gave up 3 bases and V 6 bases, and 7 bases lay outside the gene matches. Germline V gives CDR1 SGHNT, CDR2 YENEEA. This CDR3 spans 15 amino acids. CDR3 sequence: CASSLQGEVGNTIYF. The CDR3 DNA follows: TGTGCCAGCAGTTTACAGGGGGAGGTTGGAAACACCATATATTTT. Filled out from reference TRBV11-3 and TRBJ1-3, the complete variable domain reads EAGVVQSPRYKIIEKKQPVAFWCNPISGHNTLYWYLQNLGQGPELLIRYENEEAVDDSQLPKDRFSAERLKGVDSTLKIQPAELGDSAVYLCASSLQGEVGNTIYFGEGSWLTVV.

The V and J genes are TRBV2 and TRBJ1-1, with D maybe TRBD1 (5 bases). The CDR3 consists of 15 residues. Germline-derived CDR1 and CDR2 are SNHLY and FYNNEI. Trimming shortened V by 3 bases and J by 3 bases, and 14 bases separated the two germline ends. CDR3 bases: TGTGCCAGCAGTGACGTTTCGGGGGTGGACACTGAAGCTTTCTTT. Translation: CASSDVSGVDTEAFF. The full variable domain, in which reference TRBV2 and TRBJ1-1 provide the parts outside the CDR3, is EPEVTQTPSHQVTQMGQEVILRCVPISNHLYFYWYRQILGQKVEFLVSFYNNEISEKSEIFDDQFSVERPDGSNFTLKIRSTKLEDSAMYFCASSDVSGVDTEAFFGQGTRLTVV.

This clone was seen more than once but under ten times. V usage is TRBV6-5 and J usage is TRBJ1-5; possible D gene TRBD1, 5 bases. Germline-derived CDR1 and CDR2 are MNHEY and SVGAGI. CDR3 length equals 15 residues. The V gene lost 5 bases and the J gene lost 7 bases, with 18 bases spanning the gap. As DNA, the CDR3 is TGTGCCAGCAGTAGAATATCGGGGGACGGGCAGCCCCAGCATTTT. It specifies CASSRISGDGQPQHF.

The V gene is TRBV5-1, the J gene TRBJ2-3, with TRBD2 matching 11 bases. The germline CDR1 and CDR2 sequences are SGHRS and YFSETQ. The CDR3 contains 15 residues. Germline trimming cut 4 bases from V and 0 bases from J; bases unmatched to any gene: 1. The CDR3 DNA reads as TGCGCCAGCAGCCGGACTAGCGGGAGCACAGATACGCAGTATTTT. Translating gives CASSRTSGSTDTQYF.

The V and J genes are TRBV7-9 and TRBJ2-7, with D possibly matching TRBD1 (5 bases). CDR1 SEHNR and CDR2 FQNEAQ come from the germline V gene (reference sequence). V gave up 0 bases and J gave up 3 bases, with 6 bases separating them. CDR3 size: 13 residues. The CDR3 is CASSLARDYEQYF. DNA for the CDR3: TGTGCCAGCAGCTTAGCCAGGGACTACGAGCAGTACTTC.

This clone was picked up one time. The rearrangement joins TRBV5-4 to TRBJ1-3; D gene uncertain. Trimming shortened V by 0 bases and J by 4 bases, and 8 bases separated the two germline ends. Germline V gives CDR1 SGHNT, CDR2 YYREEE (reference sequence). This CDR3 is 14 amino acids long. For the CDR3, the DNA is TGTGCCAGCAGCTTGGGTATTTTCGGAAACACCATATATTTT. It is translated as CASSLGIFGNTIYF.

The gene calls are TRBV5-1 and TRBJ1-3; D is undetermined. This CDR3 spans 16 amino acids. Trimming cost V 0 bases and J 0 bases, with 10 bases left between them. Germline assignment: CDR1 SGHRS and CDR2 YFSETQ. This chain's CDR3 is CASSLEGIFSGNTIYF. CDR3 bases: TGCGCCAGCAGCTTGGAAGGGATCTTCTCTGGAAACACCATATATTTT. The variable domain in full, completed from reference TRBV5-1 and TRBJ1-3, reads KAGVTQTPRYLIKTRGQQVTLSCSPISGHRSVSWYQQTPGQGLQFLFEYFSETQRNKGNFPGRFSGRQFSNSRSEMNVSTLELGDSALYLCASSLEGIFSGNTIYFGEGSWLTVV.

This clone was counted only a few times. This chain connects TRBV28 to TRBJ1-3, with a weak D call TRBD1 (5 bases). Looked up from germline, CDR1 is MDHEN and CDR2 is SYDVKM. The CDR3 loop spans 17 amino acids. V shed 6 bases and J shed 0 bases, with 18 bases lying between them. The CDR3 sequence: CASSSGGTGFSGNTIYF. CDR3 coding DNA: TGTGCCAGCAGCAGCGGCGGGACGGGGTTCTCTGGAAACACCATATATTTT.

To note about this clone: The sample has other DNA sequences that encode this CDR3 too. This chain uses TRBV9 with TRBJ1-1; D not resolved. Trimming removed 0 bases at V and 1 base at J, with 4 bases between. Germline V CDR1 and CDR2: SGDLS, YYNGEE. The CDR3 length is 13 residues. The CDR3 DNA is TGTGCCAGCAGCGTAGCGGGGAACACTGAAGCTTTCTTT. It specifies CASSVAGNTEAFF.

The chain joins TRBV30 to TRBJ1-3; 7 bases line up with TRBD1. The junction had 4 bases not matched to a gene; V was cut back by 6 bases and J by 2 bases. Germline values: CDR1 GTSNPN, CDR2 SVGIG (reference sequence). The length of the CDR3 is 13 residues. CDR3 in amino acids: CACRQGTGNTIYF. For the CDR3, the DNA is TGTGCCTGCCGACAGGGCACTGGAAACACCATATATTTT.

The V and J genes are TRBV7-9 and TRBJ1-1; no clear D. CDR3 length: 13 residues. The germline CDR1 and CDR2 sequences are SEHNR and FQNEAQ (reference sequence). Trimming pared 1 base from V and 10 bases from J, leaving 13 bases between. CDR3 in DNA: TGTGCCAGCAGCTTAGGAGGGTGGGGAGGAGCTTTCTTT. It translates to CASSLGGWGGAFF.

CDR3 amino acids: CASSGLGANVLTF. The CDR3, as DNA: TGTGCCAGCAGCGGTCTTGGGGCCAACGTCCTGACTTTC. This chain uses TRBV9 with TRBJ2-6, with no clear D. Trimming shortened V by 3 bases and J by 3 bases, and 4 bases separated the two germline ends. This CDR3 has 13 amino acids. The germline gives CDR1 SGDLS, CDR2 YYNGEE.

The genes are TRBV5-6 and TRBJ1-5; weak D call: TRBD1 (5 bases). Between the trimmed V and J ends, which lost 3 bases and 7 bases, there was a span of 8 bases. Germline V gene lookup returns CDR1 SGHDT and CDR2 YYEEEE. The CDR3 spans 12 residues. This CDR3 is CASSWGGQPQHF. The DNA for the CDR3 is TGTGCCAGCAGCTGGGGCGGCCAGCCCCAGCATTTT.

The chain has TRBV30 and TRBJ2-3; 10 bases agree with TRBD2. Germline-derived CDR1 and CDR2 are GTSNPN and SVGIG (reference sequence). V lost 3 bases, J lost 4 bases, and 4 bases stayed unmatched. This CDR3 spans 14 amino acids. The CDR3 DNA reads TGTGCCTGGAGCAGGACTAGCGGAGCAGATACGCAGTATTTT. Its protein product is CAWSRTSGADTQYF.

The CDR3 region has the DNA TGTGCCAGCAGCTTGGCCTCATCGTCCTACAATGAGCAGTTCTTC. Translated: CASSLASSSYNEQFF. The gene calls are TRBV5-5 and TRBJ2-1; no reliable D call. Trimming stripped 0 bases from V and 1 base from J, with 8 bases between. The V gene's germline CDR1 is SGHKS and CDR2 YYEKEE (reference sequence). CDR3 length equals 15 residues. The whole variable domain, remainder taken from reference TRBV5-5 and TRBJ2-1, is DAGVTQSPTHLIKTRGQQVTLRCSPISGHKSVSWYQQVLGQGPQFIFQYYEKEERGRGNFPDRFSARQFPNYSSELNVNALLLGDSALYLCASSLASSSYNEQFFGPGTRLTVL.

The CDR3 reads CASSSRGAGANTGELFF. CDR3 nucleotide sequence: TGTGCCAGCAGCTCCCGGGGGGCGGGGGCGAACACCGGGGAGCTGTTTTTT. The chain employs TRBV5-4 and TRBJ2-2; D might be TRBD2 (7 bases). Germline loops: CDR1 SGHNT, CDR2 YYREEE (reference sequence). The CDR3 spans 17 residues. Trimming stripped 3 bases from V and 0 bases from J, with 15 bases between.

This clone was observed once. The rearrangement joins TRBV19 to TRBJ1-1, with D possibly matching TRBD1 (6 bases). The V end was cut by 7 bases, the J end by 4 bases, with 13 bases between. Germline V gene lookup returns CDR1 LNHDA and CDR2 SQIVND (reference sequence). The CDR3 is 13 residues long. CDR3 bases: TGTGCCAGTACGGGACATCTAGGCACTGAAGCTTTCTTT. Protein: CASTGHLGTEAFF.

This clone was seen just once. The CDR3 is CASSPDRYQSSYNEQFF. The CDR3, as DNA: TGTGCCAGCAGTCCGGACAGGTACCAAAGCTCCTACAATGAGCAGTTCTTC. The gene calls are TRBV28 and TRBJ2-1; TRBD1 matches at 7 bases. The CDR3 is 17 amino acids. Germline CDR1 reads MDHEN; CDR2 reads SYDVKM. The trim removed 5 bases at V and 0 bases at J, leaving 10 bases unmatched. The variable domain in full, completed from reference TRBV28 and TRBJ2-1, reads DVKVTQSSRYLVKRTGEKVFLECVQDMDHENMFWYRQDPGLGLRLIYFSYDVKMKEKGDIPEGYSVSREKKERFSLILESASTNQTSMYLCASSPDRYQSSYNEQFFGPGTRLTVL.

This clone was counted once. CDR3 protein: CASSLVRHQPQHF. The CDR3 coding sequence is TGTGCCAGCAGCTTAGTCCGCCATCAGCCCCAGCATTTT. This rearrangement joins TRBV7-2 to TRBJ1-5; D uncertain. Germline lookup yields CDR1 SGHTA and CDR2 FQGNSA. Trimming removed 1 base from V and 5 bases from J, with 6 bases in between. This CDR3 comprises 13 residues.